These 25 T cell receptor beta chains originate from one sample sequenced in a study of T cells in Graves' hyperthyroidism and ophthalmopathy. RNA transcripts gave rise to amplified TCR beta CDR3 regions. The HTBI primer set served for first-round RT-PCR of the TCR CDR3. One entry per CDR3 protein results from TCRdb running MiXCR on the multiplex PCR reads. The sample comprises some 690,000 distinct CDR3 sequences, roughly 17% of which are singletons, and 15% to 17% rests with the top ten. The sequencing sample was made of blood. Receptors originate from a man aged 50 or older with Graves' hyperthyroidism.

This clonotype was detected ten times or more. V usage is TRBV2 and J usage is TRBJ1-1, with a tentative D call TRBD1 (5 bases). Germline-derived CDR1 and CDR2 are SNHLY and FYNNEI. Trimming removed 4 bases from V and 7 bases from J, with 13 bases in between. The CDR3 length is 13 residues. The CDR3 is CASSVWDSHEAFF. DNA of the CDR3: TGTGCCAGCAGTGTCTGGGACTCTCATGAAGCTTTCTTT.

In DNA, the CDR3 is TGCAGTGCTAGGGTCCCCCGACGAGTCACCACAGATACGCAGTATTTT. It specifies CSARVPRRVTTDTQYF. The chain uses TRBV20-1 and TRBJ2-3; D gene ambiguous. Trimming stripped 3 bases from V and 2 bases from J, with 18 bases between. Germline values: CDR1 DFQATT, CDR2 SNEGSKA (reference sequence). The CDR3 loop spans 16 amino acids.

V gene TRBV5-1 combines with J gene TRBJ1-3, with TRBD1 as a possible D gene (5 bases). The length of the CDR3 is 16 residues. V was cut by 4 bases and J by 2 bases, with 16 bases left in between. Germline loops: CDR1 SGHRS, CDR2 YFSETQ. The CDR3 region has the DNA TGCGCCAGCAGCACCCGGGGCCCGGGAACTGGAAACACCATATATTTT. Translated, it gives CASSTRGPGTGNTIYF.

CDR3 region: CASSLEPGEGSGANVLTF. DNA of the CDR3: TGTGCCAGCAGCTTAGAGCCGGGGGAAGGTTCAGGGGCCAACGTCCTGACTTTC. The chain joins TRBV11-2 to TRBJ2-6; maybe TRBD2 (6 bases). CDR3 length equals 18 residues. CDR1 and CDR2 from the germline V gene are SGHAT and FQNNGV. Trimming shortened V by 0 bases and J by 4 bases, and 16 bases separated the two germline ends. The variable domain in full, with the rest retrieved from reference TRBV11-2 and TRBJ2-6, is EAGVAQSPRYKIIEKRQSVAFWCNPISGHATLYWYQQILGQGPKLLIQFQNNGVVDDSQLPKDRFSAERLKGVDSTLKIQPAKLEDSAVYLCASSLEPGEGSGANVLTFGAGSRLTVL.

The V call is TRBV20-1, the J call TRBJ2-5; 7 bases line up with TRBD2. V lost 0 bases and J lost 5; bases outside the gene matches: 12. CDR1 and CDR2 from the germline V gene are DFQATT and SNEGSKA (reference sequence). The CDR3 extends over 16 amino acids. The CDR3 is CSARDDAASGGETQYF. The DNA of the CDR3 is TGCAGTGCTAGAGATGACGCGGCTAGCGGTGGGGAGACCCAGTACTTC.

The chain is built from TRBV4-1 and TRBJ2-7; perhaps TRBD1 as D (5 bases). V was shortened by 3 bases and J by 3 bases, with 15 bases between the two germline ends. In germline, CDR1 is MGHRA, CDR2 YSYEKL. The length of the CDR3 is 15 residues. The CDR3 protein is CASSQLGANRYEQYF. DNA of the CDR3: TGCGCCAGCAGCCAGTTAGGGGCGAACCGCTACGAGCAGTACTTC.

The chain is built from TRBV28 and TRBJ1-4, with D maybe TRBD1 (5 bases). CDR3 size: 16 residues. Deletions cut 4 bases from V and 8 bases from J, with 20 bases between. The germline CDR1 and CDR2 sequences are MDHEN and SYDVKM. CDR3 sequence (DNA): TGTGCCAGCAGTTCCTCGACCGGGACGGGGAGGGAAAAACTGTTTTTT. Translated: CASSSSTGTGREKLFF.

This clonotype occurred many times. This sequence joins TRBV28 and TRBJ2-1; 9 positions match TRBD2. The CDR3 covers 16 residues. Germline trimming cut 7 bases from V and 9 bases from J; bases unmatched to any gene: 16. Germline CDR1 is MDHEN and CDR2 is SYDVKM. CDR3 sequence: CASTPPGLAGLGEQFF. In DNA, the CDR3 is TGTGCCAGCACCCCCCCCGGGCTAGCGGGGTTGGGTGAGCAGTTCTTC. Using reference TRBV28 and TRBJ2-1 for the parts outside the CDR3, the full variable domain is DVKVTQSSRYLVKRTGEKVFLECVQDMDHENMFWYRQDPGLGLRLIYFSYDVKMKEKGDIPEGYSVSREKKERFSLILESASTNQTSMYLCASTPPGLAGLGEQFFGPGTRLTVL.

This clonotype came up many times. The chain joins TRBV7-2 to TRBJ2-5; D might be TRBD1 or TRBD2, each matching 5 bases. The CDR3 has 14 amino acids. The V gene lost 5 bases and the J gene lost 4 bases, with 14 bases spanning the gap. Germline CDR1 and CDR2: SGHTA and FQGNSA. CDR3 DNA sequence: TGTGCCAGCAGCCCTCCGGGGCTTGTAGAGACCCAGTACTTC. This translates into CASSPPGLVETQYF.

Worth noting for this clonotype: Being one base from a much bigger clone, this may be a read error. This chain links TRBV6-1 with TRBJ2-7; D is unresolved. The CDR3 loop spans 12 amino acids. From germline, CDR1 is MNHNS and CDR2 SASEGT. CDR3 loop: CANSEAAREQYF. DNA for the CDR3: TGTGCCAACAGTGAAGCCGCTCGCGAGCAGTACTTC.

This clonotype was counted many times. Here the CDR3 DNA reads TGCAGCGTTGACCCTAGCGGGAGAGGTCGGGGTGAGCAGTTCTTC. Amino acids: CSVDPSGRGRGEQFF. V and J are TRBV29-1 and TRBJ2-1, with 10 bases fitting TRBD2. Germline CDR1 and CDR2: SQVTM and ANQGSEA. V was clipped by 3 bases and J by 9 bases; unmatched bases: 11. The CDR3 consists of 15 residues.

This clonotype was counted only a few times. The genes are TRBV19 and TRBJ2-5, with TRBD1 matching over 9 bases. The CDR3 runs 16 residues. Losses at the gene ends were 4 bases for V and 5 bases for J; bases not matched to a gene: 11. Germline V gives CDR1 LNHDA, CDR2 SQIVND (reference sequence). Here the CDR3 DNA reads TGTGCCAGTAGTACCTTACAGGGGGCAGGGAGTGAGACCCAGTACTTC. This translates into CASSTLQGAGSETQYF.

This chain joins TRBV20-1 and TRBJ1-2, with D possibly TRBD1 on 5 matching bases. The CDR3 is made up of 13 amino acids. V was shortened by 3 bases and J by 1 base, with 9 bases between the two germline ends. CDR1 is DFQATT, CDR2 SNEGSKA, per germline (reference sequence). CDR3 amino acids: CSARPDSNYGYTF. The CDR3 DNA reads as TGCAGTGCTAGGCCCGACAGTAACTATGGCTACACCTTC.

This clonotype was recorded many times. V is TRBV30 and J is TRBJ2-5, with 7 bases matching TRBD2. V dropped 6 bases and J dropped 1; count of bases not matched to a gene: 11. Germline CDR1 and CDR2: GTSNPN and SVGIG (reference sequence). There are 15 residues in the CDR3. The CDR3 protein is CACPLSGALQETQYF. CDR3 coding DNA: TGTGCCTGTCCACTCAGCGGGGCCCTCCAAGAGACCCAGTACTTC.

This clonotype was seen repeatedly, ten times or more. The genes are TRBV5-1 and TRBJ2-7, with D perhaps matching TRBD1 (5 bases). V shed 4 bases and J shed 0 bases, with 11 bases lying between them. Germline loops: CDR1 SGHRS, CDR2 YFSETQ. CDR3 length equals 14 residues. CDR3 sequence reads: CASSPTESSYEQYF. As DNA, the CDR3 is TGCGCCAGCAGCCCGACAGAGAGCTCCTACGAGCAGTACTTC.

This clonotype has ten or more counts. This rearrangement joins TRBV12-3 or TRBV12-4 to TRBJ1-5, with D possibly TRBD1 on 5 matching bases. This CDR3 region has 15 residues. Trimming took 1 base from V and 6 from J, leaving 13 bases between them. The CDR3 coding sequence is TGTGCCAGCAGTTTAGACTACTACCAGGGTCAGCCCCAGCATTTT. It translates to CASSLDYYQGQPQHF.

For this clonotype: This sequence may be a read error, since a much larger clone differs from it by one base. This chain links TRBV29-1 with TRBJ2-1, with D perhaps matching TRBD1 (5 bases). Trimming left V 4 bases short and J 2 bases short, with 15 bases between. CDR1 and CDR2 from the germline V gene are SQVTM and ANQGSEA. The CDR3 is 15 amino acids. DNA for the CDR3: TGCAGCGTTGTACGTAGGGGATTACCCTACAATGAGCAGTTCTTC. Translating it yields CSVVRRGLPYNEQFF.

The CDR3 loop is CSAGTGPQETQYF. The CDR3 DNA reads as TGCAGTGCTGGCACCGGGCCTCAAGAGACCCAGTACTTC. V gene TRBV20-1 combines with J gene TRBJ2-5; D not resolved. V was cut by 5 bases and J by 2 bases, with 12 bases left in between. Per the germline V gene, CDR1 is DFQATT and CDR2 is SNEGSKA (reference sequence). This CDR3 spans 13 amino acids.

CDR3 protein: CATSDSGQGRNTEAFF. The CDR3 DNA sequence: TGTGCCACCAGTGATTCCGGACAGGGTCGAAACACTGAAGCTTTCTTT. The rearrangement joins TRBV24-1 to TRBJ1-1, with 8 bases lining up with TRBD1. Germline V gene sequence: CDR1 KGHDR, CDR2 SFDVKD. The CDR3 has 16 residues. The trim removed 2 bases at V and 2 bases at J, leaving 6 bases unmatched.

In this sample, this clonotype turned up many times. The chain couples TRBV7-6 to TRBJ2-7, with TRBD1 matching over 7 bases. The CDR3 is 13 amino acids. V shed 3 bases and J 7 bases; nucleotides not matched to a gene: 6. CDR1 is SGHVS, CDR2 FNYEAQ, per germline. The CDR3 DNA follows: TGTGCCAGCAGCTTGGGACAGTTGAGAGAGCAGTACTTC. The encoded protein is CASSLGQLREQYF.

This clonotype has ten or more counts. The CDR3 nucleotides read TGTGCCAGCAGTTCCCGCGGGGTAGGGGGATTTTTTCAGTACTTC. Residues: CASSSRGVGGFFQYF. The J gene is TRBJ2-4, the V gene TRBV6-1; tentatively, D is TRBD1 or TRBD2 (6 bases each). The CDR3 is made up of 15 amino acids. Trimming pared 5 bases from V and 11 bases from J, leaving 22 bases between. CDR1 and CDR2 (germline): MNHNS, SASEGT.

In its sample, this clonotype was seen many times. V usage is TRBV18 and J usage is TRBJ2-7, with TRBD2 matching 11 bases. This CDR3 comprises 14 residues. CDR1 KGHSH and CDR2 LQKENI come from the germline V gene. J was trimmed by 3 bases and V by 8 bases; bases with no gene match: 6. DNA for the CDR3: TGTGCCAGCAGCCCCGGGACTAGCGGCTACGAGCAGTACTTC. As protein: CASSPGTSGYEQYF.

This clonotype was seen ten or more times. In DNA, the CDR3 is TGTGCCAGCAGTGAATTTCGGGGTTACCGGACTAGCGGGAGAAGATATGAGCAGTTCTTC. Protein: CASSEFRGYRTSGRRYEQFF. The rearrangement links TRBV6-1 to TRBJ2-1; 13 bases match TRBD2. The CDR3 totals 20 residues. Germline-derived CDR1 and CDR2 are MNHNS and SASEGT. Losses at the gene ends were 2 bases for V and 8 bases for J; bases not matched to a gene: 18.

Remarks on this clonotype: A much larger clone lies one base from this, so it may be a read error. This chain joins TRBV20-1 and TRBJ2-5, with 13 positions matching TRBD2. The CDR3 spans 16 residues. Looked up from germline, CDR1 is DFQATT and CDR2 is SNEGSKA (reference sequence). V gave up 5 bases and J gave up 4 bases; unmatched junction bases: 10. The CDR3 nucleotides read TGCAGTGCTCGCCCCGGACTAGCGGGAGAGCGAGAGACCCAGTACTTC. Translated, it gives CSARPGLAGERETQYF.

The V gene is TRBV12-3 or TRBV12-4, the J gene TRBJ2-3; no firm D call. CDR3 size: 15 residues. The V end was cut by 4 bases, the J end by 0 bases, with 11 bases between. CDR3 region: CASSSNFASTDTQYF. DNA for the CDR3: TGTGCCAGCAGTTCGAATTTTGCTAGCACAGATACGCAGTATTTT.